Listed here is a single T cell receptor beta chain. Its target is not known. Germline lookup yields CDR1 MNHNY and CDR2 SVGAGI (reference sequence). V was trimmed by 6 bases and J by 1 base, leaving 6 bases between them. The CDR3 runs to 12 residues. This sample was included in a study of cytomegalovirus exposure and HLA in healthy donors. Study observations and caveats: Most of the TCR beta V segments (in an earlier analysis) were productive either about 90% or about 30% of the time. What a later analysis showed was that several of the most significant clusters appeared linked to common viral pathogens.

The PCR made use of 60 Vbeta and 13 Jbeta primers. Assay used: immunoSEQ multiplex PCR; TCRdb lists only in-frame clones, some missing. Of roughly 140,000 clones in the sample, roughly 85% were seen once. The chain links TRBV6-6 to TRBJ2-5; D ambiguous. Sample: PBMCs. This receptor was identified in a woman younger than 30 in good health and CMV-seronegative. The CDR3 spells CASSTIQETQYF. Written as DNA, the CDR3 is TGTGCCAGCAGCACTATCCAAGAGACCCAGTACTTC.